These T cell receptor beta chains were read from a single sample in a study of blood T cells in healthy people across ages. TCRdb itself ran the 5' RACE reads through MiXCR, one entry per CDR3 protein. The table lists some 1.8 million distinct CDR3 sequences, about two fifths of them singletons. The sequencing input was blood. The receptor set was obtained from a human donor in good health. CDR3s include the opening cysteine and the closing phenylalanine or tryptophan. Each record gives: J gene, V gene, D gene, clone size, CDR3 DNA, CDR3 protein. A D gene is named only where the DNA matches it firmly. Some rows mark clone size as missing; the rest say once, few, many or name a class of expanded clone.

J gene: TRBJ2-7; V gene: TRBV4-1; D gene: TRBD2; clone size: many; CDR3 DNA: TGCGCCAGCAGCCAAGGACTAGCGGAATACGAGCAGTACTTC; CDR3 protein: CASSQGLAEYEQYF
J gene: TRBJ2-7; V gene: TRBV4-3; D gene: TRBD2; clone size: few; CDR3 DNA: TGCGCCAGCAGCCATTCTCCGGGGCTAGCGGGGGGTACCTCCTACGAGCAGTACTTC; CDR3 protein: CASSHSPGLAGGTSYEQYF
J gene: TRBJ2-7; V gene: TRBV7-2; D gene: -; clone size: -; CDR3 DNA: TGTGCCAGCAGCTTAGCGCTATGGGGGGGGGCTGGCTCCTACGAGCAGTACTTC; CDR3 protein: CASSLALWGGAGSYEQYF
J gene: TRBJ2-1; V gene: TRBV7-2; D gene: -; clone size: few; CDR3 DNA: TGTGCCAGCAGCTTCCCTGGGGGTAGCTCCTACAATGAGCAGTTCTTC; CDR3 protein: CASSFPGGSSYNEQFF
J gene: TRBJ2-7; V gene: TRBV4-3; D gene: TRBD2; clone size: -; CDR3 DNA: TGCGCCAGCAGCCAAATAGCGGGGGGGCTCTACGAGCAGTACTTC; CDR3 protein: CASSQIAGGLYEQYF
J gene: TRBJ2-3; V gene: TRBV5-1; D gene: -; clone size: -; CDR3 DNA: TGCGCCAGCAGGAGTCAGGAGGGGAGCCCAGATACGCAGTATTTT; CDR3 protein: CASRSQEGSPDTQYF
J gene: TRBJ2-2; V gene: TRBV28; D gene: -; clone size: -; CDR3 DNA: TGTGCCAGCGCGAGGGGATGGAAGGGGGAGCTGTTTTTT; CDR3 protein: CASARGWKGELFF
J gene: TRBJ2-1; V gene: TRBV7-6; D gene: TRBD2; clone size: few; CDR3 DNA: TGTGCCAGCAGCTTAATCACTAGCGGGGGGTACAATGAGCAGTTCTTC; CDR3 protein: CASSLITSGGYNEQFF
J gene: TRBJ2-7; V gene: TRBV9; D gene: -; clone size: -; CDR3 DNA: TGTGCCAGCAGCGTATCCCCAGGGTACGAGCAGTACTTC; CDR3 protein: CASSVSPGYEQYF
J gene: TRBJ2-1; V gene: TRBV20-1; D gene: TRBD2; clone size: few; CDR3 DNA: TGCAGTGCTAGATACGGGGGGGCTTACAATGAGCAGTTCTTC; CDR3 protein: CSARYGGAYNEQFF
J gene: TRBJ1-5; V gene: TRBV29-1; D gene: -; clone size: many; CDR3 DNA: TGCAGCGTTCGAGGTAGCAATCAGCCCCAGCATTTT; CDR3 protein: CSVRGSNQPQHF
J gene: TRBJ1-3; V gene: TRBV7-2; D gene: -; clone size: -; CDR3 DNA: TGTGCCAGCAGCTCGACAGTGGGCTCTGGAAACACCATATATTTT; CDR3 protein: CASSSTVGSGNTIYF
J gene: TRBJ1-2; V gene: TRBV9; D gene: TRBD1; clone size: few; CDR3 DNA: TGTGCCAGCAGCGGGACGACAGGGAACTATGGCTACACCTTC; CDR3 protein: CASSGTTGNYGYTF
J gene: TRBJ2-3; V gene: TRBV15; D gene: -; clone size: -; CDR3 DNA: TGTGCCACCAGCAGGAGGGGGGCCGGCACAGATACGCAGTATTTT; CDR3 protein: CATSRRGAGTDTQYF
J gene: TRBJ1-2; V gene: TRBV29-1; D gene: -; clone size: few; CDR3 DNA: TGCAGCGTTGAAACAGATCTACTCTATGGCTACACCTTC; CDR3 protein: CSVETDLLYGYTF
J gene: TRBJ2-5; V gene: TRBV15; D gene: -; clone size: many; CDR3 DNA: TGTGCCACCAGCGATGCCCCCCCTGGACACGGAGAAGAGACCCAGTACTTC; CDR3 protein: CATSDAPPGHGEETQYF
J gene: TRBJ2-5; V gene: TRBV20-1; D gene: -; clone size: -; CDR3 DNA: TGCAGTGCTAATCTTGAGGGAGAGACCCAGTACTTC; CDR3 protein: CSANLEGETQYF